Below are 19 T cell receptor beta chains sequenced from a single sample in a study of blood T cells in healthy people across ages (dated by TCRdb to the mid-2010s). To prepare the library, 5' RACE was applied. TCRdb names Illumina HiSeq 2500 as the instrument used. A second PCR of roughly 7 to 11 cycles was performed with a sample-barcoded 5' primer and a J-beta primer mix. TCRdb reprocessing: public reads trimmed at Q25 with fastp, clones called with MiXCR, in-frame beta chains kept. One record per CDR3 amino acid sequence lists the most common genes and DNA. Present in this sample are over 950,000 distinct CDR3 sequences, 35% to 40% of which were seen just once. The biggest ten clones account for roughly 13% of the sample. The sequencing sample was made of blood. The receptors derive from a man younger than 30 in good health.

This sequence joins TRBV2 and TRBJ1-6; D possibly corresponds to TRBD1 (5 bases). V was clipped by 3 bases and J by 8 bases, with 11 bases between them. The V gene's germline CDR1 is SNHLY and CDR2 FYNNEI. CDR3 size: 14 residues. The CDR3 DNA reads as TGTGCCAGCAGTGAGGGGGAGGGCGATTCACCCCTCCACTTT. This encodes CASSEGEGDSPLHF.

The table lists this clonotype with a few counts. The chain has TRBV6-1 and TRBJ1-6; D is uncertain. Germline lookup yields CDR1 MNHNS and CDR2 SASEGT. With 2 bases removed from V and 6 bases from J, the gap between germline ends came to 8 bases. The CDR3 is 14 amino acids. In DNA, the CDR3 is TGTGCCAGCAGTGAACTACCAGCTAATTCACCCCTCCACTTT. It yields the protein CASSELPANSPLHF.

The chain combines TRBV20-1 with TRBJ1-4; tentatively, D is TRBD1 (6 bases). CDR3 length: 14 residues. With 5 bases removed from V and 0 bases from J, the gap between germline ends came to 10 bases. From germline, CDR1 is DFQATT and CDR2 SNEGSKA (reference sequence). For the CDR3, the DNA is TGCAGTGCTGCAGGACAGCCAACTAATGAAAAACTGTTTTTT. Protein: CSAAGQPTNEKLFF.

This clonotype was counted only a few times. The chain links TRBV5-1 to TRBJ1-1; maybe TRBD1 (5 bases). Germline CDR1 and CDR2: SGHRS and YFSETQ. With 6 bases removed from V and 6 bases from J, the gap between germline ends came to 18 bases. The CDR3 contains 14 residues. The CDR3, as DNA: TGCGCCAGCATCGTAGGGAGGGGTTTAGCTGAAGCTTTCTTT. As protein: CASIVGRGLAEAFF.

A few counts support this clonotype. The V call is TRBV20-1, the J call TRBJ1-2, with no clear D. The ends were cut back, 6 bases at V and 4 bases at J, with 15 bases in the middle. Germline values: CDR1 DFQATT, CDR2 SNEGSKA (reference sequence). The CDR3 runs 13 residues. The CDR3 loop reads CSAPFPGSYGYTF. The CDR3 DNA reads TGCAGTGCCCCCTTTCCCGGGTCCTATGGCTACACCTTC.

As regards this clonotype: One end of the junction does not line up with germline, which may come from a read error. This chain connects TRBV6-1 to TRBJ1-2, with 7 bases aligning to TRBD1. Germline V gene lookup returns CDR1 MNHNS and CDR2 SASEGT. The length of the CDR3 is 15 residues. The CDR3 here is CASSWDREGNYGYAF. The CDR3 DNA follows: TGTGCCAGCAGTTGGGACAGAGAGGGAAACTATGGCTACGCCTTC.

The chain has TRBV12-3 or TRBV12-4 and TRBJ2-7, with D hard to call. This CDR3 spans 16 amino acids. Trimming took off 5 bases at V and 5 bases at J, with 22 bases between the two ends. The CDR3 reads CASSPWSKPLVDEQYF. DNA for the CDR3: TGTGCCAGCAGTCCGTGGTCCAAACCCTTAGTCGACGAGCAGTACTTC.

This chain uses TRBV27 with TRBJ2-7; a weak D match, TRBD1 (5 bases). The V end lost 10 bases, the J end lost 0 bases, and 10 bases lay between the germline ends. Germline loops: CDR1 MNHEY, CDR2 SMNVEV (reference sequence). The CDR3 runs to 12 residues. The CDR3 region has the DNA TGTGCCACAGACAGCAGCTCCTACGAGCAGTACTTC. Its protein is CATDSSSYEQYF.

The CDR3 here is CASSELFLRQGGYGYTF. The CDR3 DNA reads TGTGCCAGCAGTGAATTGTTTCTTCGACAGGGAGGCTATGGCTACACCTTC. J is TRBJ1-2 and V is TRBV6-1; 7 bases fit TRBD1. The CDR3 has 17 amino acids. V dropped 2 bases and J dropped 4; count of bases not matched to a gene: 13. The germline gives CDR1 MNHNS, CDR2 SASEGT.

This clonotype was observed a handful of times. Written as DNA, the CDR3 is TGCAGTGCTAGAGATCACAGGGAAGAGACCCAGTTCTTC. This gives the protein CSARDHREETQFF. The V and J genes are TRBV20-1 and TRBJ2-5, with a tentative D call TRBD1 (6 bases). The J call is uncertain, as TRBJ2-1 better fits the DNA end. CDR3 length equals 13 residues. Per germline, CDR1 DFQATT and CDR2 SNEGSKA (reference sequence).

This chain uses TRBV7-6 with TRBJ1-5; weak D call: TRBD1 (6 bases). The CDR3 extends over 13 amino acids. CDR1 and CDR2 from the germline V gene are SGHVS and FNYEAQ. Trimming took off 5 bases at V and 9 bases at J, with 14 bases between the two ends. The CDR3 loop is CASSPKRGGPQHF. Written as DNA, the CDR3 is TGTGCCAGCAGCCCCAAGAGGGGGGGGCCCCAGCATTTT.

A few counts support this clonotype. The chain recombines TRBV12-3 or TRBV12-4 with TRBJ1-1; tentative D call: TRBD1 (5 bases). V shed 6 bases and J shed 11 bases, with 16 bases lying between them. This CDR3 spans 12 amino acids. The CDR3 nucleotides are TGTGCCAGCAGCCAAGGGCAGGGCGGGGCTTTCTTT. Translated: CASSQGQGGAFF.

This clonotype showed up just a few times. The V and J genes are TRBV20-1 and TRBJ2-3; possibly TRBD1 for D (5 bases). The germline gives CDR1 DFQATT, CDR2 SNEGSKA (reference sequence). Trimming took 0 bases from V and 2 from J, leaving 15 bases between them. CDR3 length: 16 amino acids. In DNA, the CDR3 is TGCAGTGCTAGAGATCCCGCAGGGTCCCCCACAGATACGCAGTATTTT. This translates into CSARDPAGSPTDTQYF.

V gene TRBV12-3 or TRBV12-4 combines with J gene TRBJ1-1, with unresolved D. This CDR3 is built from 15 residues. Trimming cost V 6 bases and J 6 bases, with 20 bases left between them. The CDR3 region has the DNA TGTGCCAGCAGCCCGGCAAGGGTCGGGCCCGCTGAAGCTTTCTTT. Protein: CASSPARVGPAEAFF.

This clonotype turned up a few times. The chain uses TRBV4-3 and TRBJ2-3, with TRBD1 identical over 10 bases. This CDR3 contains 15 residues. V lost 5 bases to trimming and J lost 4 bases; unmatched junction nucleotides: 6. Per germline, CDR1 LGHNA and CDR2 YSLEER. The CDR3 bases are TGCGCCAGCAGCTACAGACAGGGGGCCCCAGATACGCAGTATTTT. Protein product: CASSYRQGAPDTQYF.

This clonotype was counted many times. The V call is TRBV27, the J call TRBJ2-5, with a possible D match to TRBD1 (5 bases). The CDR3 is 13 amino acids. The germline V and J ends were trimmed by 2 bases and 5 bases, with 9 bases remaining between them. Germline assignment: CDR1 MNHEY and CDR2 SMNVEV (reference sequence). The CDR3 region has the DNA TGTGCCAGCAGTTTAAGGGGATTGGAGACCCAGTACTTC. Protein sequence: CASSLRGLETQYF.

This clonotype was counted a few times. The gene calls are TRBV9 and TRBJ1-2; a weak D match, TRBD1 (6 bases). Deletions cut 6 bases from V and 5 bases from J, with 8 bases between. Germline V gene sequence: CDR1 SGDLS, CDR2 YYNGEE. The CDR3 consists of 11 residues. As DNA, the CDR3 is TGTGCCAGCAAACAGGGATATGGCTACACCTTC. Amino acids: CASKQGYGYTF.

J is TRBJ1-2 and V is TRBV6-5, with D hard to call. CDR1 is MNHEY and CDR2 is SVGAGI in the germline V gene. Trimming removed 5 bases at V and 7 bases at J, with 11 bases between. CDR3 length: 12 residues. The CDR3 loop reads CASSTTDCGYTF. The CDR3 DNA reads TGTGCCAGCAGTACGACGGATTGTGGCTACACCTTC.

In its sample, this clonotype was seen a few times. The V gene is TRBV27, the J gene TRBJ2-1; unclear D gene. V shed 5 bases and J shed 2 bases, with 7 bases lying between them. CDR1 and CDR2 from the germline V gene are MNHEY and SMNVEV (reference sequence). This CDR3 spans 13 amino acids. The chain's CDR3 is CASSQIPYNEQFF. DNA for the CDR3: TGTGCCAGCAGTCAGATCCCCTACAATGAGCAGTTCTTC.